This T cell receptor beta chain stems from a study of blood T cell repertoires in COVID-19. Turning to the study itself: Sites across the United States, Italy and Spain contributed samples from acute and convalescent COVID-19. PBMCs, B-cell-depleted T cells, or T cells provided the cDNA or gDNA that made up the material.

In the study's own analysis: Quantification of nucleated cells was approximated via reference gene primer amplification. TCRdb keeps only in-frame clones here, not all; method: immunoSEQ multiplex PCR. V, J and clone size are taken as reported in that table, and D and trimming were inferred from the DNA itself. The repertoire holds roughly 100,000 clones, approximately 78% seen once, with just over 15% in the top ten. This CDR3 region has 15 residues. Germline values: CDR1 LGHNA, CDR2 YNFKEQ. The V and J ends lost 4 bases and 4 bases, in that order; junction bases with no gene match: 9. The sequencing sample was made of peripheral blood. This sequence was found in a woman of 80 years or more with acute or convalescent COVID-19. This chain links TRBV4-2 with TRBJ1-1; 7 nucleotides match TRBD1. The DNA for the CDR3 is TGTGCCAGCAGCCGTCAAGCAGACAGGGCCACTGAAGCTTTCTTT. Its translation is CASSRQADRATEAFF.